This T cell receptor beta chain was sequenced during a study of T-cell memory formation after mild COVID-19. Study-wide context: Clusters were largely donor specific.

V was shortened by 1 base and J by 7 bases, with 14 bases between the two germline ends. The CDR3 is made up of 15 amino acids. Comment on this clonotype: Its cognate antigen is unknown.

Overall study findings and caveats: Clones shrinking between day 15 and 85 showed a balanced CD4/CD8 split, and those that grew later tilted toward CD4+. For second-wave clones that peaked at day 37, SARS-CoV-2 specificity went unverified.

5'RACE primed at constant segments yielded TCR alpha and TCR beta cDNA libraries bearing sample barcodes and UMIs. In TCRdb, the 5' RACE reads were re-called with MiXCR into one record per CDR3 protein. The profile shows 580,000 or so distinct CDR3 sequences, roughly a sixth of them singletons. The sequenced sample was PBMCs or a T cell subset sorted from them (not recorded which). The sequence was obtained from an adult woman who had mild COVID-19 (a few samples of this study predate the infection). Cell type and time point are not known. The chain uses TRBV12-3 or TRBV12-4 and TRBJ2-1; D may be TRBD1 (5 bases). The CDR3 coding sequence is TGTGCCAGCAGTTTAGTTAGTAAGGGGCAGAATGAGCAGTTCTTC. Translated: CASSLVSKGQNEQFF.